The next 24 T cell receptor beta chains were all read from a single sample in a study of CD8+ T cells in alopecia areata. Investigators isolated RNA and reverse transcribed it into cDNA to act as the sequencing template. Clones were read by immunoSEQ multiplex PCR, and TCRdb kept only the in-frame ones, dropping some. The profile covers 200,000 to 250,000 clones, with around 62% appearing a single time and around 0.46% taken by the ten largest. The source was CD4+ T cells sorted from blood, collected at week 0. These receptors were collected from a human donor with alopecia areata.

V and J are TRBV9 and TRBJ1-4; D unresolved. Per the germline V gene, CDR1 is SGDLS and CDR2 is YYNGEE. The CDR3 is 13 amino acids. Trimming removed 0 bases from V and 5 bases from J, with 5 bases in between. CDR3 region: CASSVGPNEKLFF. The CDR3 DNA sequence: TGTGCCAGCAGCGTAGGCCCGAATGAAAAACTGTTTTTT.

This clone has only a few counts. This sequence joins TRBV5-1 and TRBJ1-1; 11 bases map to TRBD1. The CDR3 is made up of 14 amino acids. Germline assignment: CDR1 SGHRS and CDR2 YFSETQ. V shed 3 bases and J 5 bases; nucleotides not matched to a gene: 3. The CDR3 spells CASSWTGGQTEAFF. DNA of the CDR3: TGCGCCAGCAGCTGGACAGGGGGCCAGACTGAAGCTTTCTTT.

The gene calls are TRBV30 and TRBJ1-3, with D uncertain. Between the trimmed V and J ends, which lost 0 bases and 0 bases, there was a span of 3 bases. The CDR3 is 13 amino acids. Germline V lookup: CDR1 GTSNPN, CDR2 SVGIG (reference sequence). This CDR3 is CAWSVISGNTIYF. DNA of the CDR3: TGTGCCTGGAGTGTCATCTCTGGAAACACCATATATTTT.

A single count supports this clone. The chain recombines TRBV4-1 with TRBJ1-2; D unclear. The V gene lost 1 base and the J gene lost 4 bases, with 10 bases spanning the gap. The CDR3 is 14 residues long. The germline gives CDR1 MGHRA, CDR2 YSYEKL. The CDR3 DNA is TGCGCCAGCAGCCAAGCAGCCGCAGGCTATGGCTACACCTTC. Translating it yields CASSQAAAGYGYTF.

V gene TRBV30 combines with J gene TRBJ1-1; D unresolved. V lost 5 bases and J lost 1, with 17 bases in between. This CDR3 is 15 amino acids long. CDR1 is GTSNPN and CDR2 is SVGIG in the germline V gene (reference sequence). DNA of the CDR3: TGTGCCTGGCGAAGGAGCAACAGCAAGAACACTGAAGCTTTCTTT. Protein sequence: CAWRRSNSKNTEAFF.

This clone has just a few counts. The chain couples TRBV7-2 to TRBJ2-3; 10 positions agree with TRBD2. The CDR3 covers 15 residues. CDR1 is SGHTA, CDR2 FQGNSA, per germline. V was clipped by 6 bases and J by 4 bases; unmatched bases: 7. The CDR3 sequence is CASRQKRGGADTQYF. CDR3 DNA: TGTGCCAGCAGACAGAAGCGGGGGGGCGCAGATACGCAGTATTTT. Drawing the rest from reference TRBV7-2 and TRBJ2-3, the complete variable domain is GAGVSQSPSNKVTEKGKDVELRCDPISGHTALYWYRQSLGQGLEFLIYFQGNSAPDKSGLPSDRFSAERTGGSVSTLTIQRTQQEDSAVYLCASRQKRGGADTQYFGPGTRLTVL.

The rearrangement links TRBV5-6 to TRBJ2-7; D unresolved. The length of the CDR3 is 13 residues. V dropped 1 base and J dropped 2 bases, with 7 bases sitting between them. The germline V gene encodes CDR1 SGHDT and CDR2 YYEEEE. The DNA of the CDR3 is TGTGCCAGCAGCTTGCCTCCGGCCTACGAGCAGTACTTC. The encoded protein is CASSLPPAYEQYF.

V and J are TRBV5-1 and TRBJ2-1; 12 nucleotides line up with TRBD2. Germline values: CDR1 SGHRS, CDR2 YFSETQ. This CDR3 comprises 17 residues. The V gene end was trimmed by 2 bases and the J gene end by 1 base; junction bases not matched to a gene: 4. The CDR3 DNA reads TGCGCCAGCAGCTTCCTAGCGGGAGGGCCGTCCTACAATGAGCAGTTCTTC. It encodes CASSFLAGGPSYNEQFF. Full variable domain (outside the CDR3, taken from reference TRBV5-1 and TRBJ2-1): KAGVTQTPRYLIKTRGQQVTLSCSPISGHRSVSWYQQTPGQGLQFLFEYFSETQRNKGNFPGRFSGRQFSNSRSEMNVSTLELGDSALYLCASSFLAGGPSYNEQFFGPGTRLTVL.

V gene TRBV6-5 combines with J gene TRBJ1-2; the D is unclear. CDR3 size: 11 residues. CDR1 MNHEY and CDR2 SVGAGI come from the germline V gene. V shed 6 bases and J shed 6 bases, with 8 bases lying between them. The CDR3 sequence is CASRRFHGYTF. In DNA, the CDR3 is TGTGCCAGCAGAAGGTTTCATGGCTACACCTTC.

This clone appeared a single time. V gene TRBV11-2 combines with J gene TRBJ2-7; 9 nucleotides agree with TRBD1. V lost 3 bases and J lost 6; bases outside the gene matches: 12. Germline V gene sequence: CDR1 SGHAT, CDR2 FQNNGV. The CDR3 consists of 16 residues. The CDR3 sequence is CASSFPSGTGSGEQYF. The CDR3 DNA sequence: TGTGCCAGCAGCTTCCCCTCCGGGACAGGGAGCGGCGAGCAGTACTTC.

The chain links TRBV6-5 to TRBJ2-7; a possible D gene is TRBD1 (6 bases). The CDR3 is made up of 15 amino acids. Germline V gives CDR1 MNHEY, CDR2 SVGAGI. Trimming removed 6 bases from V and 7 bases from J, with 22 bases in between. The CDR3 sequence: CASSPRDKYPGEQYF. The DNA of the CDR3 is TGTGCCAGCAGCCCCCGGGACAAGTACCCTGGGGAGCAGTACTTC.

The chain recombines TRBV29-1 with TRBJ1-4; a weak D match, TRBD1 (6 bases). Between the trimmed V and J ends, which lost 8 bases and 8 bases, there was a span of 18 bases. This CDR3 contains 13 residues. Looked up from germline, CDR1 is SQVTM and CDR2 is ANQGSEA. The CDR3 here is CSPYRDSYEKLFF. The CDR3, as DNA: TGCAGCCCTTACAGGGACTCATACGAAAAACTGTTTTTT.

The CDR3 DNA reads as TGTGCCAGCAGTGTAGGTTCCTACGAGCAGTACTTC. Its translation is CASSVGSYEQYF. The rearrangement uses TRBV2 and TRBJ2-7, with no clear D. This CDR3 has 12 amino acids. Germline V lookup: CDR1 SNHLY, CDR2 FYNNEI. V gave up 4 bases and J gave up 1 base, with 5 bases separating them.

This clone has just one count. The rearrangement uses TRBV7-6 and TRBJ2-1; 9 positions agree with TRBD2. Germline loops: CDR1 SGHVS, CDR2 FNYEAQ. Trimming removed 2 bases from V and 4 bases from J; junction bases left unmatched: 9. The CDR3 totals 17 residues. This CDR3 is CASSLTLAGFKYNEQFF. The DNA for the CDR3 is TGTGCCAGCAGCTTAACGCTAGCGGGGTTCAAATACAATGAGCAGTTCTTC.

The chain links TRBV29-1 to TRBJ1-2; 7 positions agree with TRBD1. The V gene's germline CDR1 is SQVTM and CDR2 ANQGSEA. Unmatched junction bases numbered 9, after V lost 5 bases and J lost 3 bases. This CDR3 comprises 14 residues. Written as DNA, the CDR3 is TGCAGCGTTCCACCGGGACAGAGGGACTATGGCTACACCTTC. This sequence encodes CSVPPGQRDYGYTF.

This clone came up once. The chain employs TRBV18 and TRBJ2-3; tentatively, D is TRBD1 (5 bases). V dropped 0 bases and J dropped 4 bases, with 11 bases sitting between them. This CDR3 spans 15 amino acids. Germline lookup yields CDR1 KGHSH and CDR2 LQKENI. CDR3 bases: TGTGCCAGCTCACCACCTCAGGGTGGGGCAGATACGCAGTATTTT. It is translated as CASSPPQGGADTQYF.

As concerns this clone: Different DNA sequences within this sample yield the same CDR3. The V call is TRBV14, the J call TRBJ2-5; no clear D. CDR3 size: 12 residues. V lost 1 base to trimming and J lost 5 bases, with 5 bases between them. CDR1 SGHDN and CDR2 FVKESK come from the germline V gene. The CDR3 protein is CASSQGRETQYF. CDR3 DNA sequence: TGTGCCAGCAGCCAAGGGCGGGAGACCCAGTACTTC.

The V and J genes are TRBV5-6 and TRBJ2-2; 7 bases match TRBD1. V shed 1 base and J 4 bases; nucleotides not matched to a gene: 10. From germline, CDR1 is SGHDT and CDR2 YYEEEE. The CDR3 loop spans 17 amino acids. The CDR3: CASSLYSDRAVTGELFF. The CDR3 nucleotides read TGTGCCAGCAGCTTGTACTCCGACAGGGCGGTCACCGGGGAGCTGTTTTTT.

The CDR3 here is CASSRTSHIQYF. The CDR3 DNA is TGTGCCAGCAGCCGGACTAGCCACATTCAGTACTTC. The chain is built from TRBV11-2 and TRBJ2-4, with 8 bases fitting TRBD2. V lost 5 bases and J lost 8; bases outside the gene matches: 2. Germline V gene sequence: CDR1 SGHAT, CDR2 FQNNGV. This CDR3 has 12 amino acids. Variable domain in full (rest from reference TRBV11-2 and TRBJ2-4): EAGVAQSPRYKIIEKRQSVAFWCNPISGHATLYWYQQILGQGPKLLIQFQNNGVVDDSQLPKDRFSAERLKGVDSTLKIQPAKLEDSAVYLCASSRTSHIQYFGAGTRLSVL.

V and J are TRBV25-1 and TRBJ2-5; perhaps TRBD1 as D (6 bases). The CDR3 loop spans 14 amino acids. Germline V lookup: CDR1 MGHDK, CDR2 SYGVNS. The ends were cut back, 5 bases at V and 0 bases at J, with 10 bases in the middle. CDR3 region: CASSQPGDQETQYF. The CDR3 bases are TGTGCCAGCAGTCAGCCAGGGGACCAAGAGACCCAGTACTTC.

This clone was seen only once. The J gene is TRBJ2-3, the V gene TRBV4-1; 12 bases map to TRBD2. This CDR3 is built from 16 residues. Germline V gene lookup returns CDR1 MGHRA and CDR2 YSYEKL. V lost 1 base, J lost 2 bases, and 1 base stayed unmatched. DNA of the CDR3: TGCGCCAGCAGCCAAGGACTAGCGGGGGCCACAGATACGCAGTATTTT. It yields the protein CASSQGLAGATDTQYF.

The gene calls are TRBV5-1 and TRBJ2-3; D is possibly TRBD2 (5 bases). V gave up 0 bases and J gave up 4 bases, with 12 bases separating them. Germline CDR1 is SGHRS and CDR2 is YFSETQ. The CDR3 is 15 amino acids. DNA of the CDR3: TGCGCCAGCAGCTTGGGAGGGATCGGCGCAGATACGCAGTATTTT. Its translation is CASSLGGIGADTQYF. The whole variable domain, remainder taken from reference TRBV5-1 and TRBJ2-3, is KAGVTQTPRYLIKTRGQQVTLSCSPISGHRSVSWYQQTPGQGLQFLFEYFSETQRNKGNFPGRFSGRQFSNSRSEMNVSTLELGDSALYLCASSLGGIGADTQYFGPGTRLTVL.

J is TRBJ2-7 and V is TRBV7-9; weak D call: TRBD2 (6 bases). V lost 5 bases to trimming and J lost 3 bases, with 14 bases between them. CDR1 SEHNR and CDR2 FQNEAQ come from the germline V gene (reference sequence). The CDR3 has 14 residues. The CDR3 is CASSPRDSNYEQYF. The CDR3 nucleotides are TGTGCCAGCAGCCCTAGGGACTCAAACTACGAGCAGTACTTC.

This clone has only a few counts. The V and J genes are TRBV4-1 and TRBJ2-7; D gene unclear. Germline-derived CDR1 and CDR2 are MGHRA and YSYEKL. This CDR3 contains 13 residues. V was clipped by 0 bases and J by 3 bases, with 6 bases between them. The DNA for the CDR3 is TGCGCCAGCAGCCAAGAATACAGCTACGAGCAGTACTTC. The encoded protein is CASSQEYSYEQYF.